This entry concerns a single TCR beta chain. Original processing methods: The authors estimated nucleated cell counts from reference gene primer amplification. Profiling relied on immunoSEQ multiplex PCR, and the TCRdb table lists in-frame clones only, not all of them. V and J calls and clone size come straight from that table; D and trimming were deduced from the DNA. The table records approximately 210,000 clones, roughly 84% of them present only once. The data originate from a study of blood T cell repertoires in COVID-19. As for the study in general: Recovery among Cohort 3 donors was established by two negative PCRs, clearance, or symptom resolution. T cells, B-cell-depleted T cells, or PBMCs provided the cDNA or gDNA that served as material.

CDR1 SGHNT and CDR2 YENEEA come from the germline V gene. The CDR3 length is 19 residues. V dropped 6 bases and J dropped 2 bases, with 26 bases sitting between them. The chain uses TRBV11-3 and TRBJ2-1; tentative D call: TRBD1 (6 bases). Sequenced input: PBMCs or T cells enriched from blood (not recorded which). This clonotype was sampled from a man in his thirties or forties in a cohort exposed to, infected with or recovered from COVID-19 (not recorded which). The CDR3 is CASSPYRGNGIPTYNEQFF. The CDR3 DNA reads TGTGCCAGCAGTCCATATAGGGGGAACGGAATACCCACCTACAATGAGCAGTTCTTC. Looking up the rest from reference TRBV11-3 and TRBJ2-1 gives the full variable domain: EAGVVQSPRYKIIEKKQPVAFWCNPISGHNTLYWYLQNLGQGPELLIRYENEEAVDDSQLPKDRFSAERLKGVDSTLKIQPAELGDSAVYLCASSPYRGNGIPTYNEQFFGPGTRLTVL.